Listed below are T cell receptor beta chains from one sample, sequenced in a study of T-cell reconstitution after alpha-beta-depleted transplantation in children. MiXCR, run by TCRdb on the PCR reads, gives a single entry per CDR3 protein. The table lists some 190,000 distinct CDR3 sequences, approximately 12% of them singletons. The sample here was PBMCs, taken before TCRalphabeta/CD19-depleted stem cell transplant. The receptors shown here come from a boy younger than 10 with acute myeloid leukemia, due to receive a stem cell transplant. CDR3s include the opening cysteine and the closing phenylalanine or tryptophan. D genes are given only for firm matches. The size entry gives once, few or many counts, or a class when the clone is expanded.

d_call j_call v_call clone_size cdr3_aa cdr3_nt
. TRBJ2-1 TRBV7-2 many CASSLRGGTRYNEQFF TGTGCCAGCAGCTTAAGGGGCGGGACTCGCTACAATGAGCAGTTCTTC
. TRBJ2-5 TRBV20-1 many CSASIRGETQYF TGCAGTGCTAGTATCCGGGGAGAGACCCAGTACTTC
. TRBJ2-2 TRBV28 many CASSLVPDSTGELFF TGTGCCAGCAGTTTAGTACCCGACAGCACCGGGGAGCTGTTTTTT
TRBD2 TRBJ2-2 TRBV3-1 few CASRPLAGGLGTGELFF TGTGCCAGCAGACCTTTAGCGGGGGGGCTTGGCACCGGGGAGCTGTTTTTT
TRBD2 TRBJ2-3 TRBV20-1 many CSAARGAGTDTQYF TGCAGTGCCGCGCGGGGGGCCGGCACAGATACGCAGTATTTT
TRBD2 TRBJ2-3 TRBV9 many CASSPSGYTDTQYF TGTGCCAGCAGCCCTAGCGGATACACAGATACGCAGTATTTT
. TRBJ2-3 TRBV5-1 many CASSLAILGKIPDTQYF TGCGCCAGCAGCTTGGCCATCTTAGGGAAAATCCCAGATACGCAGTATTTT
. TRBJ2-5 TRBV4-2 many CASSQEGGIQETQYF TGTGCCAGCAGCCAAGAGGGCGGGATTCAAGAGACCCAGTACTTC
. TRBJ2-3 TRBV2 many CASRFDRNTDTQYF TGTGCCAGCAGATTCGACCGAAACACAGATACGCAGTATTTT
. TRBJ2-7 TRBV29-1 many CSVTRQPYEQYF TGCAGCGTCACTAGACAGCCCTACGAGCAGTACTTC
. TRBJ2-2 TRBV12-3/TRBV12-4 many CASSFPRETGELFF TGTGCCAGCAGTTTTCCTAGGGAGACCGGGGAGCTGTTTTTT
. TRBJ2-7 TRBV5-5 many CASSLVGAAGEQYF TGTGCCAGCAGCTTGGTTGGGGCAGCGGGCGAGCAGTACTTC
TRBD2 TRBJ2-7 TRBV15 many CATSRVGGRAGEQYF TGTGCCACCAGCAGAGTGGGCGGGAGGGCCGGCGAGCAGTACTTC
TRBD2 TRBJ2-5 TRBV7-2 many CASSQQSGGGVRETQYF TGTGCCAGCAGCCAACAGTCGGGGGGGGGCGTTAGGGAGACCCAGTACTTC
TRBD2 TRBJ2-2 TRBV28 many CASSLLSGLASGELFF TGTGCCAGCAGTTTATTATCTGGACTAGCTTCCGGGGAGCTGTTTTTT
. TRBJ1-1 TRBV15 many CATSRDRGRNTEAFF TGTGCCACCAGCAGAGACCGGGGCAGGAACACTGAAGCTTTCTTT
TRBD2 TRBJ2-1 TRBV27 many CASLPLAGYNEQFF TGTGCCAGCCTCCCGCTAGCGGGGTACAATGAGCAGTTCTTC